A single sample is the source of the 32 T cell receptor beta chains below, sequenced in a study of blood T cell repertoires in COVID-19. TCRdb's copy holds only in-frame clones and misses some; the assay was immunoSEQ multiplex PCR. The sample lists around 180,000 clones, around 83% occurring once. Material: peripheral blood. The origin of the receptors is a woman aged 30 to 39 with active or convalescent COVID-19.

The chain links TRBV6-2 or TRBV6-3 to TRBJ1-1; 7 nucleotides match TRBD1. This CDR3 region has 15 residues. Trimming took 3 bases from V and 4 from J; bases not matched to a gene: 8. Germline CDR1 reads MNHEY; CDR2 reads SVGEGT. CDR3 residues: CASSYPETGITEAFF. In DNA form, the CDR3 reads TGTGCCAGCAGTTATCCAGAGACAGGGATCACTGAAGCTTTCTTT.

The chain recombines TRBV27 with TRBJ1-5; D is possibly TRBD1 (6 bases). Germline-derived CDR1 and CDR2 are MNHEY and SMNVEV (reference sequence). This CDR3 spans 15 amino acids. The V end was cut by 5 bases, the J end by 7 bases, with 18 bases between. CDR3 region: CASSPRQALRQPQHF. The CDR3 DNA reads TGTGCCAGCAGTCCTCGACAGGCCTTGCGGCAGCCCCAGCATTTT.

The chain recombines TRBV9 with TRBJ2-1; 9 nucleotides align to TRBD2. V trimming: 0 bases; J trimming: 13 bases; junction bases outside the gene matches: 14. Germline V CDR1 and CDR2: SGDLS, YYNGEE. CDR3 length: 16 residues. The CDR3 is CASSVASTSGTSPQFF. The CDR3, as DNA: TGTGCCAGCAGCGTAGCTAGTACCTCCGGGACTAGCCCCCAGTTCTTC.

Of note for this clone: The junction shows a germline mismatch at one end, possibly a read error. The chain's CDR3 is CASIIWVGRREGKETQYF. The CDR3, as DNA: TGTGCCAGTATTATATGGGTGGGGCGGCGGGAGGGTAAAGAGACCCAGTACTTC. J is TRBJ2-5 and V is TRBV19; 9 positions match TRBD2. Germline V gives CDR1 LNHDA, CDR2 SQIVND (reference sequence). The CDR3 totals 18 residues.

The chain recombines TRBV12-3 or TRBV12-4 with TRBJ2-3, with no clear D. The CDR3 is 12 amino acids. With 6 bases removed from V and 1 base from J, the gap between germline ends came to 5 bases. CDR3 protein: CASRTGTDTQYF. The CDR3 bases are TGTGCCAGCAGAACAGGCACAGATACGCAGTATTTT.

The J gene is TRBJ1-2, the V gene TRBV7-9; the match to TRBD1 covers 10 bases. This CDR3 has 17 amino acids. Germline-derived CDR1 and CDR2 are SEHNR and FQNEAQ (reference sequence). V lost 5 bases to trimming and J lost 3 bases; unmatched junction nucleotides: 12. CDR3 coding DNA: TGTGCCAGCAGCCCTCGCCTGGGGACAGGGGCATACTATGGCTACACCTTC. This gives the protein CASSPRLGTGAYYGYTF.

The gene calls are TRBV27 and TRBJ1-1, with TRBD1 as a possible D gene (6 bases). Trimming shortened V by 8 bases and J by 1 base, and 23 bases separated the two germline ends. The CDR3 is 17 amino acids. Germline V gene data show CDR1 as MNHEY and CDR2 as SMNVEV (reference sequence). CDR3 coding DNA: TGTGCCAGCGCTCCGGGACACCCATTACGAGGGAACACTGAAGCTTTCTTT. Translated: CASAPGHPLRGNTEAFF.

CDR3 in DNA: TGTGCCAGCAGTCGACAGGGGCCTAACACCGGGGAGCTGTTTTTT. This sequence encodes CASSRQGPNTGELFF. This chain connects TRBV2 to TRBJ2-2; 8 positions match TRBD1. Unmatched junction bases numbered 4, after V lost 5 bases and J lost 2 bases. The CDR3 is made up of 15 amino acids. Germline loops: CDR1 SNHLY, CDR2 FYNNEI.

This rearrangement joins TRBV29-1 to TRBJ2-1; 15 positions match TRBD2. Germline CDR1 and CDR2: SQVTM and ANQGSEA. CDR3 size: 14 residues. V was pared by 7 bases and J by 6 bases, with 4 bases of the junction left unmatched. CDR3 protein: CSEGTSGRFNEQFF. CDR3 nucleotides: TGCAGCGAAGGGACTAGCGGGAGGTTCAATGAGCAGTTCTTC.

This rearrangement joins TRBV18 to TRBJ2-6; D is possibly TRBD1 (5 bases). CDR3 length: 15 amino acids. The germline V gene has CDR1 KGHSH and CDR2 LQKENI. V was clipped by 3 bases and J by 4 bases, with 10 bases between them. In nucleotides, the CDR3 is TGTGCCAGCTCACCCCAGGGTGGCGGGGCCAACGTCCTGACTTTC. Protein sequence: CASSPQGGGANVLTF.

V usage is TRBV3-1 (or the pseudogene TRBV3-2) and J usage is TRBJ2-1; the match to TRBD2 covers 12 bases. CDR3 length equals 15 residues. Trimming removed 3 bases from V and 9 bases from J; junction bases left unmatched: 6. Germline V lookup: CDR1 LGHDT, CDR2 YNNKEL (reference sequence). DNA for the CDR3: TGTGCCAGCAGCCACCCTAGCGGGGGGGGAGTTGAGCAGTTCTTC. This sequence encodes CASSHPSGGGVEQFF.

The chain links TRBV19 to TRBJ2-2, with 7 bases aligning to TRBD2. Unmatched junction bases numbered 11, after V lost 4 bases and J lost 6 bases. Germline V lookup: CDR1 LNHDA, CDR2 SQIVND (reference sequence). This CDR3 is 16 amino acids long. As DNA, the CDR3 is TGTGCCAGTAGTACTTACGAGACTAGCTCTCCCGGGGAGCTGTTTTTT. As protein: CASSTYETSSPGELFF.

CDR3 sequence: CASSRGRASYEQYF. Written as DNA, the CDR3 is TGTGCCAGCAGCCGCGGGAGGGCCTCCTACGAGCAGTACTTC. The chain recombines TRBV7-2 with TRBJ2-7; 9 bases are a match to TRBD2. J lost 0 bases, V lost 5 bases, and 2 bases had no gene match. This CDR3 has 14 residues. The germline V gene encodes CDR1 SGHTA and CDR2 FQGNSA.

The chain carries TRBV3-1 (or the pseudogene TRBV3-2) and TRBJ2-1; the match to TRBD2 covers 13 bases. Trimming removed 5 bases from V and 8 bases from J; junction bases left unmatched: 6. The germline gives CDR1 LGHDT, CDR2 YNNKEL (reference sequence). The CDR3 is 15 amino acids. CDR3 nucleotides: TGTGCCAGCAGCTTACTAGCGGGAGGGCCGTATGAGCAGTTCTTC. This encodes CASSLLAGGPYEQFF.

This chain uses TRBV30 with TRBJ1-6, with 9 bases fitting TRBD1. The CDR3 has 17 amino acids. CDR1 GTSNPN and CDR2 SVGIG come from the germline V gene (reference sequence). Trimming took 5 bases from V and 6 from J; bases not matched to a gene: 14. The CDR3 here is CAWHPGTGLKINSPLHF. CDR3 coding DNA: TGTGCCTGGCATCCCGGGACAGGGCTCAAAATTAATTCACCCCTCCACTTT.

This chain links TRBV6-2 or TRBV6-3 with TRBJ1-5; D might be TRBD1 (6 bases). V lost 2 bases and J lost 2, with 10 bases in between. Germline-derived CDR1 and CDR2 are MNHEY and SVGEGT. CDR3 length: 15 residues. The CDR3 loop is CASSYREGGNQPQHF. In DNA, the CDR3 is TGTGCCAGCAGTTACAGGGAGGGGGGCAATCAGCCCCAGCATTTT.

The J gene is TRBJ1-3, the V gene TRBV28; D may be TRBD1 (5 bases). The CDR3 is 18 amino acids. Germline assignment: CDR1 MDHEN and CDR2 SYDVKM. Trimming took 4 bases from V and 1 from J, leaving 20 bases between them. In DNA, the CDR3 is TGTGCCAGCAGTTCATCCTGGGGGGGAAGTCGGTCTGGAAACACCATATATTTT. Translated: CASSSSWGGSRSGNTIYF.

The chain links TRBV10-1 to TRBJ1-2; 7 bases line up with TRBD1. The CDR3 consists of 17 residues. Germline V gene lookup returns CDR1 WNHNN and CDR2 SYGVQD (reference sequence). The junction had 15 bases not matched to a gene; V was cut back by 2 bases and J by 6 bases. The CDR3 reads CASSEKPGTVSLDGYTF. For the CDR3, the DNA is TGCGCCAGCAGTGAGAAGCCCGGGACAGTAAGTTTGGATGGCTACACCTTC.

The chain combines TRBV10-1 with TRBJ2-3; the match to TRBD2 covers 7 bases. The CDR3 has 15 amino acids. V was clipped by 3 bases and J by 2 bases; unmatched bases: 5. Germline assignment: CDR1 WNHNN and CDR2 SYGVQD (reference sequence). The DNA of the CDR3 is TGCGCCAGCAGTGATAGAACTAGCGCCACAGATACGCAGTATTTT. This gives the protein CASSDRTSATDTQYF.

This chain links TRBV6-5 with TRBJ2-2, with 7 positions matching TRBD2. CDR1 is MNHEY and CDR2 is SVGAGI in the germline V gene. V shed 8 bases and J 4 bases; nucleotides not matched to a gene: 10. The CDR3 runs to 15 residues. The CDR3 DNA sequence: TGTGCCAGCTTAGGGACTACGGGGAGCACCGGGGAGCTGTTTTTT. Translated, it gives CASLGTTGSTGELFF.

The genes are TRBV10-3 and TRBJ1-5; D unresolved. Between the trimmed V and J ends, which lost 0 bases and 5 bases, there was a span of 11 bases. The CDR3 totals 15 residues. Germline V lookup: CDR1 ENHRY, CDR2 SYGVKD. CDR3 residues: CAISESPTRDQPQHF. The CDR3, as DNA: TGTGCCATCAGTGAGTCACCCACGAGGGATCAGCCCCAGCATTTT.

The chain employs TRBV30 and TRBJ1-2; D is unresolved. In germline, CDR1 is GTSNPN, CDR2 SVGIG (reference sequence). The V gene lost 0 bases and the J gene lost 2 bases, with 10 bases spanning the gap. The CDR3 totals 14 residues. The CDR3 bases are TGTGCCTGGAGTGTTTTTCGCAGGAACTATGGCTACACCTTC. Protein product: CAWSVFRRNYGYTF.

The chain is built from TRBV9 and TRBJ2-7; possible D gene TRBD2, 6 bases. Germline V lookup: CDR1 SGDLS, CDR2 YYNGEE. Trimming shortened V by 0 bases and J by 1 base, and 11 bases separated the two germline ends. The CDR3 length is 15 residues. The CDR3 reads CASSVGGGDSYEQYF. Here the CDR3 DNA reads TGTGCCAGCAGCGTAGGAGGCGGGGATTCCTACGAGCAGTACTTC.

V is TRBV23-1 and J is TRBJ2-7, with D perhaps matching TRBD1 (6 bases). TRBV23-1 carries the ORF label, with uncertain function. The CDR3 is 13 amino acids. V was clipped by 3 bases and J by 3 bases, with 9 bases between them. The CDR3 coding sequence is TGCGCCAGCAGTCAGGGGGACAACTACGAGCAGTACTTC. Encoded protein: CASSQGDNYEQYF.

The chain couples TRBV6-1 to TRBJ2-3, with a weak D call TRBD2 (6 bases). Trimming pared 2 bases from V and 1 base from J, leaving 10 bases between. From germline, CDR1 is MNHNS and CDR2 SASEGT. There are 15 residues in the CDR3. The CDR3 nucleotides are TGTGCCAGCAGTGAAAGGTCTAGCGGCACAGATACGCAGTATTTT. Protein: CASSERSSGTDTQYF.

The chain recombines TRBV28 with TRBJ1-5; D perhaps matches TRBD1 (5 bases). The germline CDR1 and CDR2 sequences are MDHEN and SYDVKM. This CDR3 comprises 15 residues. The V gene lost 5 bases and the J gene lost 7 bases, with 18 bases spanning the gap. CDR3 nucleotides: TGTGCCAGCAGTCCCTATATTCATCCAGGGCAGCCCCAGCATTTT. This encodes CASSPYIHPGQPQHF.

The chain is built from TRBV10-2 and TRBJ2-1; D gene ambiguous. The CDR3 has 15 amino acids. Germline-derived CDR1 and CDR2 are WSHSY and SAAADI. The ends were cut back, 0 bases at V and 3 bases at J, with 9 bases in the middle. CDR3 amino acids: CASSESPPNYNEQFF. Written as DNA, the CDR3 is TGCGCCAGCAGTGAGTCTCCTCCTAACTACAATGAGCAGTTCTTC.

The chain combines TRBV4-1 with TRBJ2-7, with D perhaps matching TRBD2 (6 bases). Germline V lookup: CDR1 MGHRA, CDR2 YSYEKL. CDR3 length: 18 amino acids. Trimming shortened V by 0 bases and J by 2 bases, and 20 bases separated the two germline ends. CDR3 bases: TGCGCCAGCAGCCAAGATACCCCCCGGGGGACCCTAGCCTACGAGCAGTACTTC. The encoded protein is CASSQDTPRGTLAYEQYF.

This rearrangement joins TRBV6-6 to TRBJ1-3; tentative D call: TRBD1 (6 bases). Trimming cost V 2 bases and J 4 bases, with 9 bases left between them. The germline gives CDR1 MNHNY, CDR2 SVGAGI (reference sequence). The CDR3 is made up of 14 amino acids. The CDR3 is CASSYGTSGNTIYF. CDR3 coding DNA: TGTGCCAGCAGTTACGGGACATCAGGAAACACCATATATTTT.

The V and J genes are TRBV19 and TRBJ1-1; 7 bases align to TRBD1. Germline V gives CDR1 LNHDA, CDR2 SQIVND (reference sequence). The CDR3 loop spans 15 amino acids. V lost 3 bases and J lost 0; bases outside the gene matches: 4. The DNA of the CDR3 is TGTGCCAGTAGTATGGGACAGTTCATGAACACTGAAGCTTTCTTT. This encodes CASSMGQFMNTEAFF.

This chain links TRBV11-3 with TRBJ1-1; 7 bases agree with TRBD1. The CDR3 is 14 amino acids. The germline V gene has CDR1 SGHNT and CDR2 YENEEA. The J segment lost 2 bases and the V segment lost 3 bases, leaving 3 bases of the junction unmatched. The CDR3 DNA follows: TGTGCCAGCAGCTTGAGGACAGGTAACACTGAAGCTTTCTTT. It is translated as CASSLRTGNTEAFF.

This sequence joins TRBV5-6 and TRBJ1-2; D remains unclear. With 4 bases removed from V and 12 bases from J, the gap between germline ends came to 16 bases. This CDR3 is 12 amino acids long. CDR1 is SGHDT and CDR2 is YYEEEE in the germline V gene. The CDR3 nucleotides read TGTGCCAGCAGCCCGACGCCGGAGGCGGACACCTTC. Its protein is CASSPTPEADTF.